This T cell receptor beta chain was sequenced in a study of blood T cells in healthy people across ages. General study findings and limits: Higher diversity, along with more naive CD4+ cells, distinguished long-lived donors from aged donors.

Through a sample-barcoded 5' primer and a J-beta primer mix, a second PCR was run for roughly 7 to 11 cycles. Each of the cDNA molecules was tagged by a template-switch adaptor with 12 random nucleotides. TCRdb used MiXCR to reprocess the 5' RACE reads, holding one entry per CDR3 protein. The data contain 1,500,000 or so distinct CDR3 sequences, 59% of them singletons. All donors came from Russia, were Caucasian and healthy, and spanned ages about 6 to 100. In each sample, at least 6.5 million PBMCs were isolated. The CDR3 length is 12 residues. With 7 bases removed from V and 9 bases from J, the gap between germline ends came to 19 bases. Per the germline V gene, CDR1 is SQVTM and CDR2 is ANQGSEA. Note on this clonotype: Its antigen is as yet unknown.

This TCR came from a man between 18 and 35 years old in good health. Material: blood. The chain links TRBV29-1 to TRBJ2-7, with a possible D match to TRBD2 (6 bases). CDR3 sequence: CSGSTSLQVQYF. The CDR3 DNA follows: TGCAGCGGTTCGACTAGTCTTCAGGTGCAGTACTTC.